Sequencing of this T cell receptor beta chain was carried out in a study of CD8 T cells in ankylosing spondylitis (dated by TCRdb to 2017 to 2019). Turning to the overall study: T cell receptor beta repertoires were profiled in healthy donors and ankylosing spondylitis patients so that disease-linked TCR variants could be found. In total, the full study cohort was made up of 85 to 140 healthy donors and about two dozen ankylosing spondylitis patients. Samples of peripheral blood were taken, and for ankylosing spondylitis patients, synovial fluid was collected as well. General study outcomes and caveats: Some of the motif variants had been reported before in the synovial fluid and blood of reactive arthritis patients, a finding that suggests common disease-initiation mechanisms. Blood from ankylosing spondylitis patients appeared to be characterized by a TCR beta motif made up of under ten highly homologous amino acid variants. The disease-linked clones had a CD8+ phenotype and were found at relatively low frequencies in peripheral blood. Significant enrichment of the disease-linked clones was reported in matched synovial fluid samples from ankylosing spondylitis patients.

The listed sequencing device is Illumina HiSeq 2500. Quantitative 5'-RACE with molecular barcodes was the method used to prepare the TCR beta libraries. The authors' analysis ran thus. Disease-linked TCR variants were identified with a new computational method built on a probabilistic model of VDJ rearrangement. In TCRdb, the public reads were trimmed at Q25 with fastp and aligned with MiXCR, with productive beta chains retained. CDR3 protein duplicates are merged, each entry listing the most common genes and DNA. The V and J calls shown here were made by TCRdb, not taken from the authors' results. The sample profile shows hundreds of thousands of distinct CDR3 sequences; approximately 12% of them were found once. Around 0.51% of the sample rests with the top ten. As encoded in the germline V gene (reference sequence), CDR1 is DFQATT while CDR2 is SNEGSKA. The CDR3, from cysteine to phenylalanine, totals 13 residues. The kept DNA is CDR3 alone, 39 bases in frame from the first base.

This clonotype was observed a few times. Its antigen is currently not known. No per-base quality is available; no much larger clone lies one base away. The sequenced material came from blood, either unsorted or a sorted T cell fraction (not recorded which). The sequence is built from TRBV20-1 and TRBJ2-1; the D region possibly corresponds to TRBD2 (6 bases align). This sequence was found in a male donor with ankylosing spondylitis. CDR3 reads: CSRDGSTQDEQFF. The nucleotide sequence is TGCTCCCGGGACGGGAGTACCCAGGATGAGCAGTTCTTC.